This T cell receptor (beta chain) was captured in a study of cytomegalovirus exposure and HLA in healthy donors. General study findings and limits: As confirmed in vitro, a few CMV-associated chains were specific for CMV antigens. Associated with cytomegalovirus, according to the listing, were about 160 TCR beta chains. Reports credit the classifier with highly specific, highly sensitive diagnosis of cytomegalovirus status.

The method was immunoSEQ multiplex PCR; TCRdb's version includes in-frame clones alone and lacks a portion of them. This sample has under 200,000 clones, with more than 80% found just once. About this clone itself: The target antigen is unknown.

Germline loops: CDR1 GTSNPN, CDR2 SVGIG (reference sequence). The CDR3 consists of 16 residues. J was trimmed by 6 bases and V by 2 bases; bases with no gene match: 13. Sequencing used PBMCs. V is TRBV30 and J is TRBJ1-5; 7 bases fit TRBD1. This clonotype was sampled from a man aged 18 to 29 in good health and CMV-seropositive. The CDR3 DNA follows: TGTGCCTGGAGTTCCTCTCGGGCAGGGGGTGGTCAGCCCCAGCATTTT. Amino acids: CAWSSSRAGGGQPQHF.